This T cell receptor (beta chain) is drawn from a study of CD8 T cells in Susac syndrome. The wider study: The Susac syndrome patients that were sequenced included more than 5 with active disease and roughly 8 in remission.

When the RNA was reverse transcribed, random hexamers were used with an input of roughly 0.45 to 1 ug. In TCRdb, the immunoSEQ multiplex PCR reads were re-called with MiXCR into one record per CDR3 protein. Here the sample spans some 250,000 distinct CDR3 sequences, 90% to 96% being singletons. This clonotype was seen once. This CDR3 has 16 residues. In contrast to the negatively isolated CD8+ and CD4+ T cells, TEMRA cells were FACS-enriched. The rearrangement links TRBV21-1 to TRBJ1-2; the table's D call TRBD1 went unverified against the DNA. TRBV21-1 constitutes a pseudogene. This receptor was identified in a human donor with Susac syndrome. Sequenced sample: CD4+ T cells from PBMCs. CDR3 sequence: CASRATCGQGARGYTF. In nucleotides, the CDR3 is TGTGCCAGCAGAGCGACCTGTGGACAGGGGGCCAGGGGCTACACCTTC.